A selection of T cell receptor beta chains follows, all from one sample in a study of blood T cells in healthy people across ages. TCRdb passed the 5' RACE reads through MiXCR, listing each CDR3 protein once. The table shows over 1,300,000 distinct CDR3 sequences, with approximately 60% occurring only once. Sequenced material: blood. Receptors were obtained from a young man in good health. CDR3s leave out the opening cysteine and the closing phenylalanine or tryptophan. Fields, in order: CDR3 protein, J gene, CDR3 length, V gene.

CDR3aa: SRGSSYEQY
j_gene: TRBJ2-7
len: 9
v_gene: TRBV20-1

CDR3aa: ASSQGSGRETQY
j_gene: TRBJ2-5
len: 12
v_gene: TRBV4-1

CDR3aa: ASSYRDLRGGEQY
j_gene: NA
len: 13
v_gene: TRBV3-1

CDR3aa: ASSADDYEQY
j_gene: TRBJ2-7
len: 10
v_gene: TRBV7-2

CDR3aa: SARQESSYNEQF
j_gene: TRBJ2-1
len: 12
v_gene: TRBV29-1

CDR3aa: ASSLAKGIETQY
j_gene: TRBJ2-5
len: 12
v_gene: TRBV28

CDR3aa: ASSLSTVGGLTDTQY
j_gene: TRBJ2-3
len: 15
v_gene: TRBV27

CDR3aa: ASSYVGREALGYT
j_gene: TRBJ1-2
len: 13
v_gene: TRBV6-6

CDR3aa: SVQKTGNEQY
j_gene: NA
len: 10
v_gene: TRBV29-1

CDR3aa: ASAHPLTGRISYNEQF
j_gene: TRBJ2-1
len: 16
v_gene: TRBV9

CDR3aa: ASSYKVYSETYNEQF
j_gene: TRBJ2-1
len: 15
v_gene: TRBV5-5

CDR3aa: SVGGTSGPREQF
j_gene: TRBJ2-1
len: 12
v_gene: TRBV29-1

CDR3aa: ASSGRGNEKLF
j_gene: TRBJ1-4
len: 11
v_gene: TRBV6-2/TRBV6-3

CDR3aa: ASSLGMDQPQH
j_gene: TRBJ1-5
len: 11
v_gene: TRBV12-3/TRBV12-4

CDR3aa: ASSPGPRPPPYNEQF
j_gene: TRBJ2-1
len: 15
v_gene: TRBV7-9

CDR3aa: ASSSTIAGEQF
j_gene: TRBJ2-1
len: 11
v_gene: TRBV11-3